These 12 T cell receptor beta chains were all obtained from the same sample, sequenced in a study of T cell clonality in common variable immunodeficiency. The antigens of these receptors remain unknown. Study-wide points: Common variable immunodeficiency TCR beta sequences reportedly had fewer deletions and N-nucleotide insertions.

The method was immunoSEQ multiplex PCR; TCRdb's version includes in-frame clones alone and lacks a portion of them. The record shows fewer than 13,000 clones for this sample, with no singletons present. Sequenced: peripheral blood mononuclear cells. All receptors come from a human donor with common variable immunodeficiency.

In regard to this clone: The read terminates 3 residues before the CDR3 end, so the remaining end is supplied by the germline J gene. The rearrangement links TRBV7-2 to TRBJ2-1; perhaps TRBD2 as D (5 bases). Germline V gives CDR1 SGHTA, CDR2 FQGNSA. V gave up 2 bases and J gave up 8 bases, with 10 bases separating them. The CDR3 has 13 amino acids. Incomplete CDR3 DNA: TGTGCCAGCAGCTTAATTCTAGCCGATGAG. Translated: CASSLILADE. The entire CDR3 sequence reads CASSLILADEQFF.

Details on this clone: The read ends 3 residues before the CDR3 terminus; that terminus is restored from the germline J gene. The V gene is TRBV2, the J gene TRBJ2-1; 10 bases match TRBD2. J gave up 2 bases and V 2 bases, and 12 bases lay outside the gene matches. This CDR3 spans 19 amino acids. In germline, CDR1 is SNHLY, CDR2 FYNNEI. The CDR3 loop reads CASSEPGPTGLAAYNEQFF. CDR3 bases read: TGTGCCAGCAGTGAACCCGGGCCCACAGGACTAGCGGCCTACAATGAG.

Only a few counts were recorded for this clone. Partial CDR3 DNA: TGTGCCAGCAGTTTCACACTAGCGGGAGCG. This encodes CASSFTLAGA. The whole CDR3 protein is CASSFTLAGAQYF. This chain connects TRBV6-2 or TRBV6-3 to TRBJ2-3; TRBD2 aligns across 11 bases. With the read ending 3 residues before the CDR3 end, the germline J gene is used to fill in that end. Germline-derived CDR1 and CDR2 are MNHEY and SVGEGT. CDR3 length equals 13 residues.

This clone was observed a handful of times. The read falls 3 residues short of the CDR3 end, and the missing part is taken from the germline J gene. The chain links TRBV19 to TRBJ1-2; D may be TRBD1 (6 bases). This CDR3 comprises 14 residues. The germline gives CDR1 LNHDA, CDR2 SQIVND (reference sequence). With 5 bases removed from V and 2 bases from J, the gap between germline ends came to 12 bases. CDR3 DNA (partial): TGTGCCAGTAGTGTTCAGGGGAACAACTATGGC. Protein: CASSVQGNNYG. The whole CDR3 sequence is CASSVQGNNYGYTF.

This clone was detected many times. Read data end 3 residues before the CDR3 end; the end is taken from the germline J gene. The V gene is TRBV29-1, the J gene TRBJ2-7; 10 bases line up with TRBD2. Per germline, CDR1 SQVTM and CDR2 ANQGSEA. The V segment lost 3 bases and the J segment 3 bases; nucleotides outside the gene matches: 8. This CDR3 comprises 15 residues. CDR3 amino acids: CSVDRGTSENYEQYF. The covered CDR3 bases are TGCAGCGTTGACCGAGGGACTAGCGAGAACTACGAG.

A remark on this clone: The read finishes 3 residues shy of the CDR3 end, and the germline J gene is used to complete it. The chain carries TRBV7-9 and TRBJ2-1, with 12 bases lining up with TRBD2. Looked up from germline, CDR1 is SEHNR and CDR2 is FQNEAQ (reference sequence). CDR3 length: 15 amino acids. Trimming at V came to 5 bases and at J to 6 bases, leaving 5 bases not matched to a gene. The CDR3 bases that were read are TGTGCCAGCAGCCAGACTAGCGGGGGTATCAATGAG. It specifies CASSQTSGGINE. The whole CDR3 protein is CASSQTSGGINEQFF. Using reference TRBV7-9 and TRBJ2-1 for the parts outside the CDR3, the full variable domain is DTGVSQNPRHKITKRGQNVTFRCDPISEHNRLYWYRQTLGQGPEFLTYFQNEAQLEKSRLLSDRFSAERPKGSFSTLEIQRTEQGDSAMYLCASSQTSGGINEQFFGPGTRLTVL.

This clone was seen a few times. The CDR3 extends 3 residues past the end of the read, so its final part is completed from the germline J gene. The rearrangement joins TRBV19 to TRBJ2-1; no firm D call. There are 15 residues in the CDR3. Germline-derived CDR1 and CDR2 are LNHDA and SQIVND (reference sequence). V lost 4 bases to trimming and J lost 4 bases, with 14 bases between them. The part of the CDR3 DNA that was read is TGTGCCAGTAGTACCAACCCGGTAAAGTACAATGAG. Its translation is CASSTNPVKYNE. The full CDR3 is CASSTNPVKYNEQFF.

This clone was seen a handful of times. The read gets to within 3 residues of the CDR3 end, and the germline J gene fills in the rest. The V and J genes are TRBV19 and TRBJ1-2; TRBD1 agrees at 7 bases. V was pared by 7 bases and J by 2 bases, with 7 bases of the junction left unmatched. CDR3 size: 14 residues. Germline-derived CDR1 and CDR2 are LNHDA and SQIVND (reference sequence). This CDR3 reads CASTRQGVNYGYTF. The sequenced CDR3 bases are TGTGCCAGTACTCGACAGGGTGTGAACTATGGC.

Points on this clone: The read gets to within 3 residues of the CDR3 end, and the germline J gene fills in the rest. This chain uses TRBV30 with TRBJ2-7; 9 bases map to TRBD1. V lost 3 bases to trimming and J lost 4 bases; unmatched junction nucleotides: 4. Germline V lookup: CDR1 GTSNPN, CDR2 SVGIG (reference sequence). The CDR3 length is 13 residues. The DNA read from the CDR3 is TGTGCCTGGAGAACAGGGGGCGCGTACGAG. Protein product: CAWRTGGAYE. The complete CDR3 protein is CAWRTGGAYEQYF.

This clone was picked up a small number of times. The observed sequence ends 3 residues before the CDR3 terminus, with the missing tail filled in from the germline J gene. V usage is TRBV6-1 and J usage is TRBJ2-7; the D is unclear. The CDR3 is made up of 12 amino acids. Germline V lookup: CDR1 MNHNS, CDR2 SASEGT. The ends were cut back, 4 bases at V and 6 bases at J, with 10 bases in the middle. This chain's CDR3 is CASSASGTEQYF. The covered CDR3 bases are TGTGCCAGCAGTGCTAGTGGAACCGAG.

This clone was counted only a few times. The missing CDR3 end, 3 residues past where the read stops, is filled in from the germline J gene. V usage is TRBV5-1 and J usage is TRBJ1-1; D unresolved. This CDR3 has 12 residues. Germline V gene sequence: CDR1 SGHRS, CDR2 YFSETQ. Trimming pared 0 bases from V and 7 bases from J, leaving 7 bases between. CDR3 DNA, as far as it was read: TGCGCCAGCAGCTTGGAATCCGGTGAA. It encodes CASSLESGE. The full-length CDR3 reads as CASSLESGEAFF.

Worth noting for this clone: Sequencing ends 3 residues short of the CDR3 end; the germline J gene provides the rest. The gene calls are TRBV6-2 or TRBV6-3 and TRBJ2-3, with 8 bases lining up with TRBD2. The CDR3 extends over 17 amino acids. V was pared by 2 bases and J by 1 base, with 8 bases of the junction left unmatched. The germline V gene encodes CDR1 MNHEY and CDR2 SVGEGT. CDR3 amino acids: CASSYNGAGVGTDTQYF. The CDR3 bases that were read are TGTGCCAGCAGTTACAATGGAGCGGGAGTGGGCACAGATACG.